The 24 T cell receptor beta chains below come from one sample, sequenced in a study of T cell clonality in common variable immunodeficiency. This table comes from immunoSEQ multiplex PCR, and its TCRdb copy is limited to in-frame clones, with some not included. Observed in the sample are 45,000 to 55,000 clones, none of them singletons. Sample: peripheral blood mononuclear cells. The receptors shown here come from a person between 18 and 75 years old in good health.

This clone was seen ten or more times. The read is 3 residues too short to cover the CDR3 end, so that end is filled in from the germline J gene. The rearrangement links TRBV10-3 to TRBJ2-1, with D perhaps given as TRBD1 or TRBD2 (7 bases each). Germline values: CDR1 ENHRY, CDR2 SYGVKD. V was trimmed by 3 bases and J by 2 bases, leaving 26 bases between them. The CDR3 covers 20 residues. The sequenced part of the CDR3 DNA is TGTGCCATCAGTGACCCCCTAGGGACAGAAAGCGGGAAACCCTACAATGAG. It yields the protein CAISDPLGTESGKPYNE. The whole CDR3 reads CAISDPLGTESGKPYNEQFF.

This clone was picked up many times. The CDR3 goes on 3 residues after the read ends, and that part is filled in from the germline J gene. The V and J genes are TRBV6-1 and TRBJ1-2; weak D call: TRBD1 (6 bases). The CDR3 spans 12 residues. In germline, CDR1 is MNHNS, CDR2 SASEGT. Partial CDR3 DNA: TGTGCCAGCAGTGAAGCGACAGGAGGC. Its translation: CASSEATGG. The complete CDR3 protein is CASSEATGGYTF.

In this sample, this clone turned up many times. The missing CDR3 end, 3 residues past where the read stops, is filled in from the germline J gene. V usage is TRBV20-1 and J usage is TRBJ2-5, with 8 bases fitting TRBD2. Germline CDR1 DFQATT, CDR2 SNEGSKA (reference sequence). CDR3 length: 13 residues. J lost 5 bases, V lost 2 bases, and 4 bases had no gene match. CDR3 in amino acids: CSARFSGTETQYF. The sequenced CDR3 bases are TGCAGTGCTAGATTTAGCGGGACGGAGACC.

This clone was counted many times. The sequenced fragment ends 3 residues before the CDR3 boundary, so the rest is inferred from the germline J gene. The V and J genes are TRBV5-1 and TRBJ1-2; weak D call: TRBD1 (6 bases). From germline, CDR1 is SGHRS and CDR2 YFSETQ. Trimming cost V 0 bases and J 7 bases, with 13 bases left between them. The CDR3 length is 14 residues. The CDR3 bases that were read are TGCGCCAGCAGCTTGGGGGGGCAGGGAGTTGGC. Its protein product is CASSLGGQGVG. The full CDR3 protein is CASSLGGQGVGYTF.

This clone was recorded many times. The CDR3 extends 3 residues past the end of the read, so its final part is completed from the germline J gene. J is TRBJ2-7 and V is TRBV7-9; 7 bases fit TRBD2. The V gene end was trimmed by 5 bases and the J gene end by 3 bases; junction bases not matched to a gene: 4. CDR1 SEHNR and CDR2 FQNEAQ come from the germline V gene (reference sequence). The CDR3 consists of 13 residues. CDR3 bases read: TGTGCCAGCAGCACTAGCGACTACTACGAG. The encoded protein is CASSTSDYYE. The entire CDR3 reads CASSTSDYYEQYF.

This clone came up many times. The CDR3 is cut off 3 residues early in the read; its end comes from the germline J gene. J is TRBJ2-3 and V is TRBV20-1; 9 positions agree with TRBD2. The CDR3 extends over 15 amino acids. Looked up from germline, CDR1 is DFQATT and CDR2 is SNEGSKA (reference sequence). Trimming at V came to 4 bases and at J to 0 bases, leaving 5 bases not matched to a gene. The sequenced part of the CDR3 DNA is TGCAGTGCTAAGGCTAGCGGGACGAGCACAGATACG. Translation: CSAKASGTSTDT. The complete CDR3 protein is CSAKASGTSTDTQYF.

This clone showed up many times. From the germline J gene comes the end of the CDR3, since the read stops 3 residues before it. The rearrangement uses TRBV15 and TRBJ2-5, with a weak D call TRBD2 (5 bases). V was cut by 0 bases and J by 5 bases, with 7 bases left in between. In germline, CDR1 is LNHNV, CDR2 YYDKDF (reference sequence). The CDR3 covers 13 residues. CDR3: CATSRDLAETQYF. The CDR3 DNA, read in part, is TGTGCCACCAGCAGAGATCTAGCTGAGACC.

This clone has a count of ten or more. The read ends 3 residues early relative to the CDR3; the germline J gene fills the gap. J is TRBJ1-5 and V is TRBV20-1, with a weak D call TRBD1 (5 bases). The CDR3 runs 16 residues. Between the trimmed V and J ends, which lost 3 bases and 3 bases, there was a span of 18 bases. Germline CDR1 and CDR2: DFQATT and SNEGSKA (reference sequence). The part of the CDR3 DNA that was read is TGCAGTGCTAGTCCGACGAGCTCAGGGAACAATCAGCCC. Translation: CSASPTSSGNNQP. The entire CDR3 sequence reads CSASPTSSGNNQPQHF.

This clone was observed at least ten times. The sequence runs out 3 residues before the end of the CDR3; the remainder is reconstructed from the germline J gene. This sequence joins TRBV5-5 and TRBJ1-4; D gene ambiguous. The germline CDR1 and CDR2 sequences are SGHKS and YYEKEE (reference sequence). With 1 base removed from V and 5 bases from J, the gap between germline ends came to 6 bases. The CDR3 runs to 13 residues. CDR3 sequence reads: CASSLRSNEKLFF. Partial CDR3 DNA: TGTGCCAGCAGCTTGAGGTCAAATGAAAAA.

In its sample, this clone was seen many times. The sequenced fragment ends 3 residues before the CDR3 boundary, so the rest is inferred from the germline J gene. This chain connects TRBV19 to TRBJ2-1, with 8 nucleotides matching TRBD2. V was pared by 3 bases and J by 0 bases, with 10 bases of the junction left unmatched. From germline, CDR1 is LNHDA and CDR2 SQIVND (reference sequence). This CDR3 has 18 residues. This chain's CDR3 is CASSMGGLAGASYNEQFF. CDR3 DNA (partial): TGTGCCAGTAGTATGGGTGGGCTAGCGGGCGCCTCCTACAATGAG.

Concerning this clone itself: The read gets to within 3 residues of the CDR3 end, and the germline J gene fills in the rest. V gene TRBV20-1 combines with J gene TRBJ2-5; 7 bases match TRBD1. The CDR3 is made up of 13 amino acids. Trimming took 4 bases from V and 4 from J; bases not matched to a gene: 6. Germline assignment: CDR1 DFQATT and CDR2 SNEGSKA (reference sequence). CDR3 sequence reads: CSAIGQVRETQYF. CDR3 DNA (partial): TGCAGTGCTATCGGACAGGTCAGAGAGACC.

There are many counts of this clone. The read comes to an end 3 residues before the CDR3 does, leaving the germline J gene to fill in the end. The chain couples TRBV20-1 to TRBJ2-7; 11 bases match TRBD2. The CDR3 sequence is 16 residues long. Per the germline V gene, CDR1 is DFQATT and CDR2 is SNEGSKA (reference sequence). J lost 5 bases, V lost 0 bases, and 9 bases had no gene match. CDR3 in amino acids: CSARDSTSGSTNEQYF. Partial CDR3 DNA: TGCAGTGCTAGAGATAGTACTAGCGGGAGTACCAACGAG.

There are many counts of this clone. Sequencing ends 3 residues short of the CDR3 end; the germline J gene provides the rest. The J gene is TRBJ1-1, the V gene TRBV19; D is ambiguous. Looked up from germline, CDR1 is LNHDA and CDR2 is SQIVND (reference sequence). The CDR3 loop spans 14 amino acids. With 0 bases removed from V and 2 bases from J, the gap between germline ends came to 7 bases. Partial CDR3 DNA: TGTGCCAGTAGTATAGAGGGCAGTAACACTGAA. Translating gives CASSIEGSNTE. Given in full, the CDR3 is CASSIEGSNTEAFF.

This clone was found many times. The read is 3 residues too short to cover the CDR3 end, so that end is filled in from the germline J gene. The genes are TRBV6-2 or TRBV6-3 and TRBJ2-5; perhaps TRBD1 as D (5 bases). CDR1 and CDR2 (germline): MNHEY, SVGEGT. This CDR3 is built from 12 residues. Trimming pared 3 bases from V and 5 bases from J, leaving 7 bases between. CDR3: CASSYPGETQYF. CDR3 bases read: TGTGCCAGCAGTTATCCAGGGGAGACC.

This clone was counted at least ten times. The read terminates 3 residues ahead of where the CDR3 ends, so the germline J gene completes it. The chain has TRBV7-9 and TRBJ1-1; 7 positions agree with TRBD1. V lost 7 bases and J lost 3; bases outside the gene matches: 8. This CDR3 has 14 residues. Germline assignment: CDR1 SEHNR and CDR2 FQNEAQ (reference sequence). The CDR3 sequence: CASTRQGLDTEAFF. Incomplete CDR3 DNA: TGTGCCAGCACCAGACAGGGTCTGGACACTGAA. The complete variable domain, with remaining parts taken from reference TRBV7-9 and TRBJ1-1, reads DTGVSQNPRHKITKRGQNVTFRCDPISEHNRLYWYRQTLGQGPEFLTYFQNEAQLEKSRLLSDRFSAERPKGSFSTLEIQRTEQGDSAMYLCASTRQGLDTEAFFGQGTRLTVV.

As concerns this clone: Read sequence stops 3 residues before the CDR3 end, and the germline J gene provides the missing end. J is TRBJ2-5 and V is TRBV27, with 11 nucleotides matching TRBD2. V was clipped by 3 bases and J by 2 bases; unmatched bases: 5. Germline-derived CDR1 and CDR2 are MNHEY and SMNVEV (reference sequence). The CDR3 sequence is 16 residues long. Incomplete CDR3 DNA: TGTGCCAGCAGTTTGGTAACTAGCGGGAGTCAAGAGACC. This gives the protein CASSLVTSGSQET. The complete CDR3 sequence is CASSLVTSGSQETQYF.

This clone appeared many times. The read ends 3 residues early relative to the CDR3; the germline J gene fills the gap. The chain is built from TRBV19 and TRBJ2-1; 7 bases map to TRBD2. Germline trimming cut 2 bases from V and 9 bases from J; bases unmatched to any gene: 7. CDR1 LNHDA and CDR2 SQIVND come from the germline V gene (reference sequence). This CDR3 is built from 14 residues. The CDR3 region is CASSISAGSGEQFF. The sequenced part of the CDR3 DNA is TGTGCCAGTAGTATATCAGCGGGATCGGGTGAG.

This clone was recorded at least ten times. The missing CDR3 end, 3 residues past where the read stops, is filled in from the germline J gene. The V and J genes are TRBV12-3 or TRBV12-4 and TRBJ2-7; 7 bases line up with TRBD2. The CDR3 spans 14 residues. With V trimmed by 5 bases and J by 1 base, 5 bases remained unmatched. The sequenced part of the CDR3 DNA is TGTGCCAGCAGTCCTAGCGGTCCTTCCTACGAG. Its translation: CASSPSGPSYE. The whole CDR3 is CASSPSGPSYEQYF.

This clone was counted ten times or more. The read ends 3 residues before the CDR3 terminus; that terminus is restored from the germline J gene. J is TRBJ2-5 and V is TRBV20-1; D uncertain. The V end was cut by 0 bases, the J end by 4 bases, with 12 bases between. The CDR3 is 14 residues long. Germline V gene sequence: CDR1 DFQATT, CDR2 SNEGSKA (reference sequence). The CDR3 here is CSARDLRFAETQYF. CDR3 DNA (partial): TGCAGTGCTAGAGATTTAAGGTTTGCAGAGACC.

This clone has a handful of counts. The read ends 3 residues before the CDR3 terminus; that terminus is restored from the germline J gene. The V and J genes are TRBV2 and TRBJ1-3; 7 nucleotides agree with TRBD1. The germline gives CDR1 SNHLY, CDR2 FYNNEI. Trimming cost V 4 bases and J 4 bases; bases outside gene matches: 7. The CDR3 totals 15 residues. Partial CDR3 DNA: TGTGCCAGCAGTGGACAGGGTTTAAACGGAAACACC. It yields the protein CASSGQGLNGNT. Given in full, the CDR3 is CASSGQGLNGNTIYF.

This clone appeared many times. The read ends 3 residues early relative to the CDR3; the germline J gene fills the gap. The gene calls are TRBV4-1 and TRBJ1-5; D is ambiguous. Per germline, CDR1 MGHRA and CDR2 YSYEKL. The V and J ends lost 3 bases and 1 base respectively, with 10 bases between them. The CDR3 runs to 15 residues. The CDR3 bases that were read are TGCGCCAGCAGCCAGCCACAAACGAGCAATCAGCCC. As protein: CASSQPQTSNQP. From start to end, the CDR3 is CASSQPQTSNQPQHF.

This clone was seen at least ten times. The read gets to within 3 residues of the CDR3 end, and the germline J gene fills in the rest. This chain joins TRBV5-1 and TRBJ2-7; no definite D call. The germline V and J ends were trimmed by 1 base and 0 bases, with 8 bases remaining between them. Germline V lookup: CDR1 SGHRS, CDR2 YFSETQ. The CDR3 runs 14 residues. The CDR3 is CASSLTVFSYEQYF. The CDR3 DNA, read in part, is TGCGCCAGCAGCTTGACAGTTTTCTCCTACGAG.

This clone has a count of ten or more. With the read ending 3 residues before the CDR3 end, the germline J gene is used to fill in that end. The J gene is TRBJ2-7, the V gene TRBV6-2 or TRBV6-3; D unclear. The CDR3 is 11 amino acids. The V end lost 2 bases, the J end lost 3 bases, and 2 bases lay between the germline ends. Germline loops: CDR1 MNHEY, CDR2 SVGEGT. The CDR3 spells CASSYHYEQYF. CDR3 DNA (partial): TGTGCCAGCAGTTACCACTACGAG.

The sample holds many counts of this clone. The read falls 3 residues short of the CDR3 end, and the missing part is taken from the germline J gene. The chain employs TRBV5-1 and TRBJ2-7; the match to TRBD2 covers 7 bases. V lost 4 bases to trimming and J lost 0 bases; unmatched junction nucleotides: 7. From germline, CDR1 is SGHRS and CDR2 YFSETQ. The CDR3 has 15 residues. Partial CDR3 DNA: TGCGCCAGCAGCCCCCTAGCGGAGAACTCCTACGAG. Protein sequence: CASSPLAENSYE. The complete CDR3 reads CASSPLAENSYEQYF. Full variable domain (outside the CDR3, taken from reference TRBV5-1 and TRBJ2-7): KAGVTQTPRYLIKTRGQQVTLSCSPISGHRSVSWYQQTPGQGLQFLFEYFSETQRNKGNFPGRFSGRQFSNSRSEMNVSTLELGDSALYLCASSPLAENSYEQYFGPGTRLTVT.